This T cell receptor beta chain derives from a study of PD-L1 blockade in urothelial cancer (dated by TCRdb to the late 2010s). For the study in its entirety: All patients started therapy around 2014 and received atezolizumab 1,200 mg intravenously every 3 weeks. The study was an exploratory multi-omic analysis of somatic, immune and clinical correlates of response to PD-L1 blockade with atezolizumab in urothelial cancer. Blood samples gave a median of around 140,000 T cells and roughly 83,000 unique TCRs, with a median clonality of roughly 0.08. Several patients achieved durable clinical benefit and about 22 did not. About 85% of the roughly 29 patients were identified as males with urothelial cancer of bladder origin, and a prior smoking history was reported by 18 of 29 patients. Durable clinical benefit was defined as a progression-free survival longer than 6 months, and TCR features were additionally tested against progression-free survival and overall survival. An ECOG performance status of 0 or 1 was recorded for the patients, and 0 to 3 prior chemotherapy regimens had been received by the patients. TCR sequencing covered pretreatment tumor samples and matched, serially collected peripheral blood taken before and after atezolizumab treatment. In the same patients who had TCR sequencing, pretreatment tumors also underwent whole exome sequencing and RNA sequencing. Pretreatment blood TCR-seq was available for twenty-nine patients, at least one posttreatment blood collection was obtained for 24 patients, and tumor TCR-seq was available for 24 patients. Blood samples were analyzed at 3 weeks after treatment start (second dose) and at 6 weeks after treatment start. What the study reported, not specific to this receptor: A pretreatment peripheral blood TCR clonality below the median was linked to improved progression-free and overall survival. Small sample size (n ≈ 29) and many exploratory analyses mean the results are intended to be hypothesis-generating. Among patients with durable benefit, tumor-associated TCR clones showed greater expansion in peripheral blood 3 weeks after treatment started (n ≈ 21, p = 0.022).

With regard to this clone: Its antigen is currently not known. Base qualities are not at hand, and no much larger clone is one base apart.

To estimate absolute template abundance from read counts, synthetic TCR analog templates were spiked into each PCR. Using the immunoSEQ assay, TCRbeta CDR3 regions were amplified from genomic DNA with bias-controlled V and J gene primers. Rearranged TCRbeta segments were sequenced at approximately 20X coverage. As for how the authors treated the data: Sequencing errors were corrected by clustering and CDR3s were annotated against IMGT to assign V, D and J genes. Downstream analyses used only productive TCRbeta rearrangements and left out out-of-frame or stop-codon sequences. To compute clonality, Shannon entropy was normalized by the log of the number of unique productive sequences and then subtracted from one. Fisher's exact test with Benjamini-Hochberg correction, using a cutoff of adjusted p below 0.01, was how clones that differed between time points or between blood and tumor were identified. This immuneACCESS table, as held by TCRdb, lists in-frame sequences with V and J called but not all clones. Of the missing ones, under half trace to an unresolved V gene in checked studies; the others have no known cause. V and J calls plus clone size are reproduced from that table; the DNA served to infer D and trimming. The sample data list some 35,000 clones, and around 90% of these were observed just once. The ten largest clones take up 8.3% of the sample.

CDR1 SNHLY and CDR2 FYNNEI were looked up in the germline V gene. Relative to germline, V is 0 bases shorter and J is 5 bases shorter, with 14 bases between their ends. The cysteine opens and the phenylalanine closes a CDR3 of 15 amino acids. Just the 45-base CDR3 DNA is kept, in frame starting at base 1. The cohort comprised around 30 patients with locally advanced or metastatic urothelial carcinoma treated at Memorial Sloan Kettering on a trial protocol. Peripheral blood mononuclear cells were collected pretreatment and during treatment, at between 1 and 8 total time points per patient. The Qiagen DNeasy Blood extraction kit was used to purify genomic DNA from total PBMCs and from tumor samples. PBMCs were collected pretreatment and during treatment, and were isolated and stored as previously described.

The starting material was PBMCs, obtained around atezolizumab (anti-PD-L1) treatment. The rearrangement combines TRBV2 with TRBJ2-7; possibly the D gene is TRBD2, per 5 matching bases. The TCR originated in a man between 65 and 85 years old with urothelial cancer. The bases read TGTGCCAGCAGTGAAGCACCGCACGCCGGGGACGAGCAGTACTTC. Its protein reads: CASSEAPHAGDEQYF.